A single sample gave rise to the 13 T cell receptor beta chains below, sequenced in a study of PD-L1 blockade in urothelial cancer. Sequenced by immunoSEQ multiplex PCR; TCRdb stores in-frame clones only, minus some. Of fewer than 40,000 clones listed, 75% to 95% are singletons. Source: PBMCs, taken around atezolizumab (anti-PD-L1) treatment. Receptors originate from a man between 65 and 85 years old with urothelial cancer.

The genes are TRBV5-6 and TRBJ2-7; 8 bases are shared with TRBD1. CDR1 SGHDT and CDR2 YYEEEE come from the germline V gene. V gave up 4 bases and J gave up 0 bases; unmatched junction bases: 3. This CDR3 spans 14 amino acids. Written as DNA, the CDR3 is TGTGCCAGCAGCGGAGACAGGGGCTCCTACGAGCAGTACTTC. Residues: CASSGDRGSYEQYF.

V usage is TRBV19 and J usage is TRBJ2-3, with 9 nucleotides matching TRBD2. The CDR3 length is 15 residues. Germline CDR1 reads LNHDA; CDR2 reads SQIVND (reference sequence). The J segment lost 4 bases and the V segment lost 6 bases, leaving 8 bases of the junction unmatched. CDR3 DNA sequence: TGTGCCAGTAGCCTAGCGGGACTCACCTCAGATACGCAGTATTTT. This gives the protein CASSLAGLTSDTQYF.

J is TRBJ2-7 and V is TRBV10-3; 7 bases map to TRBD1. CDR3 length equals 13 residues. The ends lost 6 bases at V and 5 bases at J; junction bases unmatched: 7. Germline lookup yields CDR1 ENHRY and CDR2 SYGVKD. The CDR3 is CAIRPRGNDEQYF. CDR3 nucleotides: TGTGCCATCAGACCCAGGGGGAATGACGAGCAGTACTTC.

The chain employs TRBV30 and TRBJ1-1; D may be TRBD1 (6 bases). V lost 3 bases and J lost 1, with 15 bases in between. The CDR3 has 15 residues. Germline-derived CDR1 and CDR2 are GTSNPN and SVGIG (reference sequence). CDR3 region: CAWRKSGDGNTEAFF. The CDR3, as DNA: TGTGCCTGGAGAAAGTCAGGGGACGGGAACACTGAAGCTTTCTTT.

This chain connects TRBV28 to TRBJ2-1; D might be TRBD1 (6 bases). Trimming shortened V by 2 bases and J by 5 bases, and 13 bases separated the two germline ends. From germline, CDR1 is MDHEN and CDR2 SYDVKM. The CDR3 is 15 amino acids. CDR3 DNA sequence: TGTGCCAGCAGTTTAACCCAGGGGACGCACAATGAGCAGTTCTTC. Translating it yields CASSLTQGTHNEQFF.

This chain links TRBV6-5 with TRBJ1-2; D gene ambiguous. This CDR3 is 12 amino acids long. CDR1 and CDR2 from the germline V gene are MNHEY and SVGAGI. With 5 bases removed from V and 8 bases from J, the gap between germline ends came to 12 bases. CDR3: CASSRGGEGYTF. The CDR3 nucleotides read TGTGCCAGCAGTCGGGGTGGAGAGGGCTACACCTTC.

The chain uses TRBV9 and TRBJ2-3; 9 bases agree with TRBD2. The CDR3 is made up of 15 amino acids. V gave up 3 bases and J gave up 5 bases; unmatched junction bases: 7. CDR1 and CDR2 from the germline V gene are SGDLS and YYNGEE. DNA of the CDR3: TGTGCCAGCAGCGCCGGGACTAGCTCGCAAGATACGCAGTATTTT. This sequence encodes CASSAGTSSQDTQYF.

This clone was counted only a few times. This chain connects TRBV5-1 to TRBJ2-5, with 7 positions matching TRBD1. The CDR3 has 15 residues. CDR1 is SGHRS and CDR2 is YFSETQ in the germline V gene. V gave up 4 bases and J gave up 1 base; unmatched junction bases: 7. Here the CDR3 reads CASSMTGRRQETQYF. CDR3 DNA: TGCGCCAGCAGCATGACAGGGAGACGCCAAGAGACCCAGTACTTC.

Written as DNA, the CDR3 is TGCAGCGTTGAGAGGACAGGCCCTTACTATGGCTACACCTTC. It specifies CSVERTGPYYGYTF. The rearrangement joins TRBV29-1 to TRBJ1-2; the match to TRBD1 covers 7 bases. Per the germline V gene, CDR1 is SQVTM and CDR2 is ANQGSEA. V dropped 3 bases and J dropped 3; count of bases not matched to a gene: 7. This CDR3 spans 14 amino acids. Complete variable domain (other parts from reference TRBV29-1 and TRBJ1-2): SAVISQKPSRDICQRGTSLTIQCQVDSQVTMMFWYRQQPGQSLTLIATANQGSEATYESGFVIDKFPISRPNLTFSTLTVSNMSPEDSSIYLCSVERTGPYYGYTFGSGTRLTVV.

For the CDR3, the DNA is TGTGCCAGTAGTATAGAGTCAGGGGGCCCCTATGGCTACACCTTC. Translating it yields CASSIESGGPYGYTF. V is TRBV19 and J is TRBJ1-2; 8 positions agree with TRBD1. The CDR3 totals 15 residues. CDR1 is LNHDA, CDR2 SQIVND, per germline (reference sequence). After removal of 0 bases from V and 4 bases from J, the junction contained 4 bases not matched to a gene.

This chain connects TRBV23-1 to TRBJ2-7, with 9 bases fitting TRBD1. TRBV23-1 belongs to the ORF category, with a function that is uncertain. V lost 0 bases, J lost 6 bases, and 6 bases stayed unmatched. The CDR3 totals 15 residues. DNA of the CDR3: TGCGCCAGCAGTCAATCTTGCGGACAGGGGCCCGAGCAGTACTTC. Its translation is CASSQSCGQGPEQYF.

This clone has only one observation. This chain connects TRBV5-6 to TRBJ1-4; D unclear. The CDR3 runs 16 residues. CDR1 and CDR2 (germline): SGHDT, YYEEEE. The ends were cut back, 1 base at V and 2 bases at J, with 12 bases in the middle. The CDR3 loop is CASSLISPRTNEKLFF. For the CDR3, the DNA is TGTGCCAGCAGCTTGATCTCCCCTCGGACTAATGAAAAACTGTTTTTT.

This sequence joins TRBV6-6 and TRBJ2-2, with D perhaps matching TRBD2 (6 bases). Trimming left V 6 bases short and J 6 bases short, with 17 bases between. CDR1 is MNHNY, CDR2 SVGAGI, per germline (reference sequence). There are 15 residues in the CDR3. This CDR3 is CASSPRGERSGELFF. As DNA, the CDR3 is TGTGCCAGCAGCCCGCGCGGGGAGAGGTCCGGGGAGCTGTTTTTT.